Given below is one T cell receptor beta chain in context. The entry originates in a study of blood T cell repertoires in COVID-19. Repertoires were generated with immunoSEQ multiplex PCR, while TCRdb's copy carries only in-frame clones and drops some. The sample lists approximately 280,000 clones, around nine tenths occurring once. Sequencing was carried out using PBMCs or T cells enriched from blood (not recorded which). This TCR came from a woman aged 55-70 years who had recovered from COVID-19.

Here the CDR3 reads CAIRGVGTPGGELFF. CDR3 coding DNA: TGTGCCATCAGAGGTGTAGGGACTCCCGGCGGGGAGCTGTTTTTT. The chain couples TRBV10-3 to TRBJ2-2; possible D gene TRBD2, 6 bases. The germline V gene has CDR1 ENHRY and CDR2 SYGVKD. CDR3 length equals 15 residues. V dropped 6 bases and J dropped 7 bases, with 18 bases sitting between them.